These 2 T cell receptor beta chains came from one sample sequenced in a study of shared clonotypes between healthy human individuals. Profiled with immunoSEQ multiplex PCR; TCRdb holds only in-frame clones, not every one. The repertoire consists of over 2 million clones, with 85% to 95% occurring once and the leading ten covering roughly 0.13%. Input material: naive CD4+ T cells sorted from blood. Subset reported: CD45RA+ positively selected. These receptors all stem from a man aged 18 to 30 in good health.

J is TRBJ2-3 and V is TRBV9; TRBD2 agrees at 9 bases. This CDR3 is built from 15 residues. Germline trimming cut 4 bases from V and 2 bases from J; bases unmatched to any gene: 5. Germline V gene lookup returns CDR1 SGDLS and CDR2 YYNGEE. This chain's CDR3 is CASSLLAGHTDTQYF. For the CDR3, the DNA is TGTGCCAGCAGCTTACTAGCGGGCCACACAGATACGCAGTATTTT.

The chain is built from TRBV23-1 and TRBJ1-4; TRBD1 might be the D (5 bases). TRBV23-1 falls under the ORF class, with uncertain function. CDR3 length equals 12 residues. Trimming shortened V by 8 bases and J by 7 bases, and 11 bases separated the two germline ends. CDR3 DNA: TGCGCCAGCGGGGGAGGGTGTGAAAAACTGTTTTTT. This sequence encodes CASGGGCEKLFF.